This T cell receptor beta chain stems from a study of T-cell reconstitution after alpha-beta-depleted transplantation in children. Study results and limitations: One year post-transplant, T-cell counts and diversity were largely derived from T cells produced anew.

V lost 0 bases and J 2 bases, leaving 8 bases between the germline ends. Germline values: CDR1 KGHSH, CDR2 LQKENI. This CDR3 region has 14 residues. Unique molecular identifiers were incorporated when the TCRbeta library was constructed. TCRdb processed the PCR reads anew with MiXCR; each CDR3 protein has one entry. Among roughly 790,000 distinct CDR3 sequences listed, approximately 15% were seen once. A word on this clonotype: Its target is unknown.

This clonotype was sampled from a male patient younger than 18 who had a stem cell transplant for acute lymphoblastic leukemia, so the T cells may come from the graft donor. The sequences come from PBMCs, mostly from graft donor cells, collected 360 days after TCRalphabeta/CD19-depleted stem cell transplant. The chain links TRBV18 to TRBJ2-7; D is undetermined. CDR3 sequence reads: CASSPPFRAYEQYF. Written as DNA, the CDR3 is TGTGCCAGCTCACCACCCTTCAGAGCCTACGAGCAGTACTTC.